This passage covers 24 T cell receptor beta chains from one sample sequenced in a study of cytomegalovirus exposure and HLA in healthy donors. A multiplex PCR was run with 60 Vbeta primers and 13 Jbeta primers. Sequencing was performed with immunoSEQ multiplex PCR; in TCRdb, only in-frame clones are kept and a portion is missing. Among approximately 150,000 clones, approximately 67% were seen once, and the ten largest hold around 4.5%. The material sequenced was PBMCs. The receptors were gathered from a woman between 18 and 29 years old in good health and CMV-seropositive.

The chain couples TRBV7-9 to TRBJ1-1; no clear D. The CDR3 is 14 amino acids. V dropped 1 base and J dropped 5 bases, with 11 bases sitting between them. Germline V gene lookup returns CDR1 SEHNR and CDR2 FQNEAQ (reference sequence). Written as DNA, the CDR3 is TGTGCCAGCAGCTTAGTAGGCGGGTTGACTGAAGCTTTCTTT. It yields the protein CASSLVGGLTEAFF.

A remark on this clone: Compared with germline, one end of the junction differs, possibly owing to a read error. V is TRBV7-7 and J is TRBJ2-5, with D possibly matching TRBD2 (6 bases). CDR1 SSHAT and CDR2 FNYEAQ come from the germline V gene (reference sequence). This CDR3 has 13 amino acids. CDR3 DNA sequence: TGTGCTAGCAGCTTAGCGGCAGGGGAGACCCAGTACTTC. Protein sequence: CASSLAAGETQYF.

This chain connects TRBV6-5 to TRBJ2-7; the match to TRBD1 covers 11 bases. This CDR3 spans 13 amino acids. CDR1 and CDR2 (germline): MNHEY, SVGAGI. Losses at the gene ends were 6 bases for V and 6 bases for J; bases not matched to a gene: 4. CDR3 residues: CASSRGQGGEQYF. Here the CDR3 DNA reads TGTGCCAGCAGCAGGGGACAGGGGGGCGAGCAGTACTTC.

This sequence joins TRBV6-5 and TRBJ2-5, with 7 bases identical to TRBD2. Germline V gives CDR1 MNHEY, CDR2 SVGAGI. V lost 0 bases, J lost 8 bases, and 12 bases stayed unmatched. The CDR3 is made up of 16 amino acids. CDR3 DNA sequence: TGTGCCAGCAGTTACTCGAAAGCGGGAACACGGCAAACCCAGTACTTC. It specifies CASSYSKAGTRQTQYF.

The V call is TRBV5-1, the J call TRBJ2-1, with TRBD1 identical over 8 bases. The CDR3 has 14 amino acids. CDR1 is SGHRS, CDR2 YFSETQ, per germline. V lost 8 bases and J lost 4; bases outside the gene matches: 8. The CDR3 protein is CASSSDREYNEQFF. The CDR3 nucleotides read TGCGCCAGTTCGTCGGACAGGGAGTACAATGAGCAGTTCTTC.

V is TRBV7-9 and J is TRBJ1-5; no definite D call. The V gene's germline CDR1 is SEHNR and CDR2 FQNEAQ (reference sequence). The CDR3 contains 13 residues. Trimming pared 2 bases from V and 2 bases from J, leaving 4 bases between. CDR3 nucleotides: TGTGCCAGCAGCTTATCGGGCAATCAGCCCCAGCATTTT. Translation gives CASSLSGNQPQHF.

This chain links TRBV7-9 with TRBJ2-1, with 9 bases lining up with TRBD2. The J segment lost 9 bases and the V segment lost 6 bases, leaving 15 bases of the junction unmatched. CDR1 is SEHNR, CDR2 FQNEAQ, per germline (reference sequence). The CDR3 runs 16 residues. CDR3 DNA: TGTGCCAGCAGTAGGACGGGGGCTAGCGGGATAGGTGAGCAGTTCTTC. This gives the protein CASSRTGASGIGEQFF.

This chain connects TRBV7-2 to TRBJ2-2; perhaps TRBD1 as D (6 bases). The germline V gene encodes CDR1 SGHTA and CDR2 FQGNSA. Trimming took 5 bases from V and 1 from J, leaving 8 bases between them. The CDR3 contains 14 residues. The CDR3 DNA sequence: TGTGCCAGCAGCCTGACAGGGAACACCGGGGAGCTGTTTTTT. Its translation: CASSLTGNTGELFF.

The chain couples TRBV4-3 to TRBJ2-2, with D unclear. This CDR3 spans 14 amino acids. Germline V lookup: CDR1 LGHNA, CDR2 YSLEER. The V gene lost 4 bases and the J gene lost 6 bases, with 12 bases spanning the gap. The CDR3 is CASSPLKAAGELFF. CDR3 coding DNA: TGCGCCAGCAGCCCTCTAAAGGCGGCCGGGGAGCTGTTTTTT.

The chain combines TRBV5-6 with TRBJ1-1; the D is unclear. The CDR3 is 13 amino acids. In germline, CDR1 is SGHDT, CDR2 YYEEEE. V gave up 4 bases and J gave up 11 bases, with 18 bases separating them. CDR3 protein: CASSPRPPGRAFF. CDR3 DNA: TGTGCCAGCAGCCCAAGACCTCCCGGGAGGGCTTTCTTT.

In this sample, this clone turned up once. The gene calls are TRBV7-6 and TRBJ2-1, with D unclear. The ends were cut back, 0 bases at V and 4 bases at J, with 4 bases in the middle. From germline, CDR1 is SGHVS and CDR2 FNYEAQ. CDR3 length: 13 amino acids. The CDR3 region has the DNA TGTGCCAGCAGCTTAGCAGAGTACAATGAGCAGTTCTTC. Protein product: CASSLAEYNEQFF.

The chain has TRBV7-2 and TRBJ2-7, with TRBD1 matching 8 bases. Germline V gene data show CDR1 as SGHTA and CDR2 as FQGNSA. Germline trimming cut 3 bases from V and 3 bases from J; bases unmatched to any gene: 7. CDR3 length: 15 amino acids. CDR3 nucleotide sequence: TGTGCCAGCAGCTTTGGGACAGGCATTGGCTACGAGCAGTACTTC. It specifies CASSFGTGIGYEQYF.

This clone was observed a few times. The rearrangement joins TRBV2 to TRBJ1-2; D call uncertain. Germline V gene sequence: CDR1 SNHLY, CDR2 FYNNEI. The CDR3 has 11 residues. Trimming removed 7 bases at V and 7 bases at J, with 10 bases between. The CDR3 sequence is CASTLEGGYTF. The CDR3 nucleotides are TGTGCCAGCACCCTAGAAGGTGGCTACACCTTC.

The chain combines TRBV9 with TRBJ2-7; D is perhaps TRBD2 (6 bases). The germline gives CDR1 SGDLS, CDR2 YYNGEE. The V end lost 0 bases, the J end lost 0 bases, and 10 bases lay between the germline ends. This CDR3 contains 15 residues. The CDR3 nucleotides are TGTGCCAGCAGCGTAGATGGGGGGAGCTCCTACGAGCAGTACTTC. Translated: CASSVDGGSSYEQYF.

V gene TRBV5-1 combines with J gene TRBJ2-7; TRBD2 matches at 12 bases. The J segment lost 0 bases and the V segment lost 2 bases, leaving 9 bases of the junction unmatched. The germline V gene has CDR1 SGHRS and CDR2 YFSETQ. CDR3 size: 18 residues. CDR3 coding DNA: TGCGCCAGCAGCTTAGCAGACCCTAGCGGGGGGGGCTCCTACGAGCAGTACTTC. This gives the protein CASSLADPSGGGSYEQYF.

This clone was detected only a few times. V gene TRBV5-6 combines with J gene TRBJ2-7, with 10 bases matching TRBD1. The CDR3 is made up of 14 amino acids. The junction had 6 bases not matched to a gene; V was cut back by 2 bases and J by 7 bases. The V gene's germline CDR1 is SGHDT and CDR2 YYEEEE. The CDR3 loop reads CASSLRQGAGEQYF. CDR3 sequence (DNA): TGTGCCAGCAGCTTAAGACAGGGGGCGGGGGAGCAGTACTTC.

This chain links TRBV10-1 with TRBJ2-7; no firm D call. The CDR3 covers 13 residues. Germline V gene lookup returns CDR1 WNHNN and CDR2 SYGVQD (reference sequence). Trimming removed 0 bases from V and 4 bases from J, with 7 bases in between. DNA for the CDR3: TGCGCCAGCAGTGAGTCCCCGGGTTACGAGCAGTACTTC. Protein: CASSESPGYEQYF.

The chain joins TRBV30 to TRBJ2-7; D may be TRBD2 (5 bases). The V and J ends lost 0 bases and 3 bases respectively, with 15 bases between them. Germline V CDR1 and CDR2: GTSNPN, SVGIG (reference sequence). CDR3 size: 15 residues. The CDR3 region has the DNA TGTGCCTGGAGTGTTGACTCTAGCCCAGGCTACGAGCAGTACTTC. It yields the protein CAWSVDSSPGYEQYF.

The chain has TRBV27 and TRBJ2-2, with 8 bases lining up with TRBD2. J was trimmed by 5 bases and V by 2 bases; bases with no gene match: 7. Germline-derived CDR1 and CDR2 are MNHEY and SMNVEV (reference sequence). The CDR3 is 16 residues long. The CDR3 reads CASSLTGRALTGELFF. The CDR3 DNA follows: TGTGCCAGCAGTTTAACCGGGAGGGCCCTAACCGGGGAGCTGTTTTTT.

This chain uses TRBV4-3 with TRBJ2-1; 8 positions match TRBD2. Looked up from germline, CDR1 is LGHNA and CDR2 is YSLEER. This CDR3 contains 16 residues. J lost 6 bases, V lost 0 bases, and 7 bases had no gene match. The CDR3 loop is CASSQEVTGGVNEQFF. In DNA form, the CDR3 reads TGCGCCAGCAGCCAAGAAGTAACGGGGGGGGTCAATGAGCAGTTCTTC.

This clone appeared a single time. The CDR3 coding sequence is TGTGCCAGCTCACCCATCCAGAGGGATCAGCCCCAGCATTTT. Translated, it gives CASSPIQRDQPQHF. The rearrangement uses TRBV18 and TRBJ1-5; no firm D call. The V gene's germline CDR1 is KGHSH and CDR2 LQKENI. Deletions cut 3 bases from V and 5 bases from J, with 11 bases between. This CDR3 contains 14 residues.

In this sample, this clone turned up once. The gene calls are TRBV2 and TRBJ2-7; D remains ambiguous. This CDR3 spans 10 amino acids. The germline CDR1 and CDR2 sequences are SNHLY and FYNNEI. The V end lost 6 bases, the J end lost 3 bases, and 3 bases lay between the germline ends. CDR3 DNA: TGTGCCAGCAGCCACTACGAGCAGTACTTC. It is translated as CASSHYEQYF.

This clone was observed a few times. The genes are TRBV4-3 and TRBJ1-6; D may be TRBD1 (5 bases). Trimming stripped 0 bases from V and 6 bases from J, with 9 bases between. The CDR3 runs to 15 residues. Germline V CDR1 and CDR2: LGHNA, YSLEER. CDR3 coding DNA: TGCGCCAGCAGCCAAGAAAAGGGGCTTAATTCACCCCTCCACTTT. Amino acid sequence: CASSQEKGLNSPLHF.

The J gene is TRBJ2-3, the V gene TRBV4-3; D ambiguous. The V gene lost 0 bases and the J gene lost 1 base, with 8 bases spanning the gap. The CDR3 contains 15 residues. Germline CDR1 is LGHNA and CDR2 is YSLEER. The CDR3 DNA sequence: TGCGCCAGCAGCCAAGATATCCTACGCACAGATACGCAGTATTTT. This gives the protein CASSQDILRTDTQYF.